The 10 T cell receptor beta chains given below trace back to one sample, sequenced in a study of CXCR3-negative and CXCR3-positive naive CD8 T cells. With UMI labels, 5' RACE was used to prepare the TRB cDNA libraries. TCRdb re-called the 5' RACE reads; every CDR3 protein appears as one record, without DNA. This sample contains roughly 100,000 distinct CDR3 sequences. The sample comprised naive CXCR3- CD8+ T cells from blood. The subset here: CD45RO-CCR7+CD27+CD95- naive CD8+ T cells lacking CXCR3 (TNR3-). The receptor source for this set is a human donor in good health. Some clones in this sample may be carry-over from other donors' samples.

The chain links TRBV11-2 to TRBJ2-1; TCRdb names TRBD1, which stays unverified in the absence of DNA. The V gene's germline CDR1 is SGHAT and CDR2 FQNNGV. CDR3 length equals 17 residues. The CDR3 sequence: CASSLVSGTGPYNEQFF.

V is TRBV28 and J is TRBJ2-7. CDR1 and CDR2 from the germline V gene are MDHEN and SYDVKM. The length of the CDR3 is 12 residues. The CDR3: CASSFGDYEQYF.

This sequence joins TRBV29-1 and TRBJ1-4. The CDR3 covers 13 residues. Looked up from germline, CDR1 is SQVTM and CDR2 is ANQGSEA. The CDR3 here is CSVGGSTNEKLFF.

CDR3 protein: CGLGVWGSSTDTQYF. The rearrangement links TRBV20-1 to TRBJ2-3; TCRdb indicates TRBD2, and absent DNA this call remains unverified. The CDR3 spans 15 residues. CDR1 is DFQATT, CDR2 SNEGSKA, per germline (reference sequence).

The J gene is TRBJ2-5, the V gene TRBV6-5; the D gene TCRdb calls, TRBD1, cannot be checked with no DNA. CDR3 size: 16 residues. Germline values: CDR1 MNHEY, CDR2 SVGAGI. The CDR3 protein is CASSTTGTGIGETQYF.

The chain recombines TRBV4-2 with TRBJ1-1. Germline loops: CDR1 LGHNA, CDR2 YNFKEQ. This CDR3 is built from 14 residues. The CDR3 here is CANSQLTLTTEAFF.

The genes are TRBV4-1 and TRBJ2-1; TCRdb returns TRBD2, unconfirmable since there is no DNA. Germline loops: CDR1 MGHRA, CDR2 YSYEKL. The length of the CDR3 is 13 residues. CDR3 amino acids: CASSQVWGVLQFF.

This chain uses TRBV9 with TRBJ2-2; lacking DNA, the TRBD2 call made by TCRdb goes unchecked. The CDR3 consists of 19 residues. Per germline, CDR1 SGDLS and CDR2 YYNGEE. The CDR3 spells CASSLTGLAGAPNTGELFF. Variable domain in full (rest from reference TRBV9 and TRBJ2-2): DSGVTQTPKHLITATGQRVTLRCSPRSGDLSVYWYQQSLDQGLQFLIQYYNGEERAKGNILERFSAQQFPDLHSELNLSSLELGDSALYFCASSLTGLAGAPNTGELFFGEGSRLTVL.

CDR3 sequence reads: CASSPGGGEQYF. The J gene is TRBJ2-7, the V gene TRBV5-1; the D gene TCRdb calls, TRBD1, cannot be checked with no DNA. The germline gives CDR1 SGHRS, CDR2 YFSETQ. This CDR3 spans 12 amino acids.

V is TRBV10-3 and J is TRBJ1-1. The CDR3 totals 11 residues. CDR1 is ENHRY and CDR2 is SYGVKD in the germline V gene. CDR3 sequence reads: CAISEGTEAFF.